The source of this TCR beta chain is a study of blood T cell repertoires in COVID-19. In the original workflow: Cell counts per sample came from amplifying reference gene primers. Here immunoSEQ multiplex PCR was the method, and the copy in TCRdb shows in-frame clones only, minus some. V, J and clone size are those of that table, while D and trimming were read from the DNA. Among approximately 200,000 clones listed, roughly 83% were seen once. This clone was observed a handful of times. CDR3 length: 14 amino acids. Germline values: CDR1 SGHNT, CDR2 YYREEE (reference sequence). V gave up 0 bases and J gave up 4 bases, with 9 bases separating them. This study enrolled people aged roughly 18 to 90 from about two dozen US geographic areas.

The chain has TRBV5-4 and TRBJ2-3; the D gene is possibly TRBD2 (5 bases). This clonotype was obtained from a woman in her thirties or forties with acute COVID-19. Material: PBMCs or T cells enriched from blood (not recorded which). The CDR3 sequence is CASSLAGGPDTQYF. The CDR3 DNA sequence: TGTGCCAGCAGCTTGGCCGGCGGGCCAGATACGCAGTATTTT.